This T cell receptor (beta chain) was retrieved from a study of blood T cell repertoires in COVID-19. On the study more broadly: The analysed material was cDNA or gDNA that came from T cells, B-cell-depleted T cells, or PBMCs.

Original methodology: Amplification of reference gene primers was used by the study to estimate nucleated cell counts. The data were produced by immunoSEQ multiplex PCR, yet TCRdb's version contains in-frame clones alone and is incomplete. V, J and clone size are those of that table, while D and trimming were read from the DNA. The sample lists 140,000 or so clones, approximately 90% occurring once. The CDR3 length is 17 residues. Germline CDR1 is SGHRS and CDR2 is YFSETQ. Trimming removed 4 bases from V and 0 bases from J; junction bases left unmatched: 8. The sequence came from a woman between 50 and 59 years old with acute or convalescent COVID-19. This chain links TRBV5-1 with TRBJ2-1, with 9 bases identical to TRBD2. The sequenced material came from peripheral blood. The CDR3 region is CASSPDLAGSSYNEQFF. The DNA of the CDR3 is TGCGCCAGCAGCCCGGACCTAGCGGGAAGCTCCTACAATGAGCAGTTCTTC.